Shown below are 28 T cell receptor beta chains from a single sample sequenced in a study of cytomegalovirus exposure and HLA in healthy donors. The primer mix had 60 Vbeta and 13 Jbeta primers. The repertoire was sequenced with immunoSEQ multiplex PCR; TCRdb's copy has only in-frame clones and lacks some. The repertoire holds 100,000 to 150,000 clones, with 81% as singletons. Material for sequencing was PBMCs. The receptor set was obtained from a man between 18 and 29 years old in good health and CMV-seropositive.

The chain couples TRBV19 to TRBJ2-2, with D uncertain. Trimming pared 5 bases from V and 2 bases from J, leaving 9 bases between. Germline-derived CDR1 and CDR2 are LNHDA and SQIVND (reference sequence). This CDR3 is built from 14 residues. The CDR3 spells CASSVSKNTGELFF. CDR3 coding DNA: TGTGCCAGTAGTGTCAGTAAAAACACCGGGGAGCTGTTTTTT.

The rearrangement uses TRBV5-4 and TRBJ2-3, with 8 bases matching TRBD1. Trimming cost V 3 bases and J 0 bases; bases outside gene matches: 6. The CDR3 loop spans 16 amino acids. Germline V gives CDR1 SGHNT, CDR2 YYREEE (reference sequence). Written as DNA, the CDR3 is TGTGCCAGCAGCTCCCAGACAGGGGCTAGCACAGATACGCAGTATTTT. This codes for CASSSQTGASTDTQYF.

The CDR3 region is CASSPGQGSGGYTF. CDR3 sequence (DNA): TGTGCCAGCAGCCCGGGACAGGGGTCGGGTGGCTACACCTTC. The rearrangement links TRBV9 to TRBJ1-2, with 10 bases fitting TRBD1. V was clipped by 4 bases and J by 7 bases; unmatched bases: 7. The CDR3 runs 14 residues. Germline assignment: CDR1 SGDLS and CDR2 YYNGEE.

V and J are TRBV9 and TRBJ2-6; 7 bases are a match to TRBD1. Trimming took 4 bases from V and 0 from J; bases not matched to a gene: 10. There are 18 residues in the CDR3. Per the germline V gene, CDR1 is SGDLS and CDR2 is YYNGEE. CDR3 sequence: CASSPQDRYYSGANVLTF. The CDR3 bases are TGTGCCAGCAGCCCCCAGGACAGGTACTACTCTGGGGCCAACGTCCTGACTTTC.

This clone was recorded a few times. This chain joins TRBV11-1 and TRBJ2-7, with TRBD2 identical over 9 bases. The CDR3 is 16 residues long. The germline V gene has CDR1 SGHAT and CDR2 FQDESV (reference sequence). The V and J ends lost 1 base and 1 base, in that order; junction bases with no gene match: 5. The CDR3 nucleotides read TGTGCCAGCAGCTTAGGCCGTGCGGGGGGGTCCTACGAGCAGTACTTC. Its translation is CASSLGRAGGSYEQYF.

J is TRBJ1-1 and V is TRBV9; 10 bases map to TRBD1. The CDR3 is 14 residues long. After removal of 3 bases from V and 3 bases from J, the junction contained 2 bases not matched to a gene. Germline-derived CDR1 and CDR2 are SGDLS and YYNGEE. CDR3 DNA: TGTGCCAGCAGCGGAGGGACAGGGGACACTGAAGCTTTCTTT. It translates to CASSGGTGDTEAFF.

The chain carries TRBV7-9 and TRBJ2-1; 11 bases are a match to TRBD2. The V gene end was trimmed by 10 bases and the J gene end by 0 bases; junction bases not matched to a gene: 17. This CDR3 spans 19 amino acids. CDR1 and CDR2 from the germline V gene are SEHNR and FQNEAQ (reference sequence). This chain's CDR3 is CAIKRPGLAEGTSYNEQFF. CDR3 in DNA: TGTGCCATAAAGCGGCCGGGACTAGCGGAAGGTACCTCCTACAATGAGCAGTTCTTC. Full variable domain (outside the CDR3, taken from reference TRBV7-9 and TRBJ2-1): DTGVSQNPRHKITKRGQNVTFRCDPISEHNRLYWYRQTLGQGPEFLTYFQNEAQLEKSRLLSDRFSAERPKGSFSTLEIQRTEQGDSAMYLCAIKRPGLAEGTSYNEQFFGPGTRLTVL.

On this clone: Other DNA variants within this sample encode the same CDR3. The chain employs TRBV5-1 and TRBJ2-5; 13 bases map to TRBD2. CDR3 length equals 14 residues. The J segment lost 6 bases and the V segment lost 3 bases, leaving 2 bases of the junction unmatched. The V gene's germline CDR1 is SGHRS and CDR2 YFSETQ. The CDR3 region is CASSWTSGGKTQYF. The CDR3 coding sequence is TGCGCCAGCAGCTGGACTAGCGGGGGAAAGACCCAGTACTTC.

The V call is TRBV19, the J call TRBJ1-1; 10 bases align to TRBD1. Looked up from germline, CDR1 is LNHDA and CDR2 is SQIVND (reference sequence). The CDR3 spans 14 residues. Trimming at V came to 6 bases and at J to 5 bases, leaving 6 bases not matched to a gene. CDR3 coding DNA: TGTGCCAGTAGAACGACAGGGGGCGCGACTGAAGCTTTCTTT. This encodes CASRTTGGATEAFF.

This clone was found once. This chain connects TRBV12-5 to TRBJ2-7; 12 positions agree with TRBD2. CDR3 length equals 17 residues. Germline-derived CDR1 and CDR2 are LGHNT and FRNRAP. The V gene end was trimmed by 4 bases and the J gene end by 4 bases; junction bases not matched to a gene: 11. The CDR3 DNA reads TGTGCTAGTGGTTCCCGCTTACTAGCGGGGGGAGTATACGAGCAGTACTTC. Encoded protein: CASGSRLLAGGVYEQYF. Full variable domain (missing parts from reference TRBV12-5 and TRBJ2-7): DARVTQTPRHKVTEMGQEVTMRCQPILGHNTVFWYRQTMMQGLELLAYFRNRAPLDDSGMPKDRFSAEMPDATLATLKIQPSEPRDSAVYFCASGSRLLAGGVYEQYFGPGTRLTVT.

The CDR3 loop is CASSVSVEQGTSPLHF. The CDR3 DNA is TGTGCCAGCAGTGTATCGGTCGAACAGGGGACCTCACCCCTCCACTTT. The gene calls are TRBV6-1 and TRBJ1-6, with 7 bases aligning to TRBD1. Losses at the gene ends were 4 bases for V and 10 bases for J; bases not matched to a gene: 13. Germline V lookup: CDR1 MNHNS, CDR2 SASEGT. The CDR3 loop spans 16 amino acids.

The chain combines TRBV9 with TRBJ2-1, with D perhaps TRBD1 (6 bases). There are 14 residues in the CDR3. The ends were cut back, 3 bases at V and 3 bases at J, with 10 bases in the middle. From germline, CDR1 is SGDLS and CDR2 YYNGEE. As DNA, the CDR3 is TGTGCCAGCAGCGCGGACAGAAGCTACAATGAGCAGTTCTTC. Residues: CASSADRSYNEQFF.

This clone was recorded once. V and J are TRBV7-9 and TRBJ2-1, with D possibly matching TRBD1 (6 bases). Germline V gene data show CDR1 as SEHNR and CDR2 as FQNEAQ (reference sequence). Trimming left V 5 bases short and J 3 bases short, with 14 bases between. The CDR3 sequence is 15 residues long. CDR3 nucleotide sequence: TGTGCCAGCAGCCCCCCCGGGACAAACTACAATGAGCAGTTCTTC. This encodes CASSPPGTNYNEQFF.

The gene calls are TRBV6-5 and TRBJ2-2; TRBD2 might be the D (7 bases). Trimming removed 7 bases from V and 6 bases from J, with 15 bases in between. The germline V gene encodes CDR1 MNHEY and CDR2 SVGAGI. CDR3 size: 14 residues. This chain's CDR3 is CASTQGGGAGELFF. The CDR3 DNA reads as TGTGCCAGCACCCAAGGGGGGGGAGCCGGGGAGCTGTTTTTT.

The J gene is TRBJ1-1, the V gene TRBV6-1, with a weak D call TRBD1 (6 bases). The V end lost 7 bases, the J end lost 3 bases, and 15 bases lay between the germline ends. The germline CDR1 and CDR2 sequences are MNHNS and SASEGT. This CDR3 has 14 residues. Here the CDR3 reads CASTSDRPDTEAFF. The DNA for the CDR3 is TGTGCCAGCACCTCTGACAGGCCAGACACTGAAGCTTTCTTT.

The J gene is TRBJ2-5, the V gene TRBV4-3; the D gene is possibly TRBD2 (6 bases). The CDR3 runs 14 residues. From germline, CDR1 is LGHNA and CDR2 YSLEER. V was clipped by 3 bases and J by 5 bases, with 13 bases between them. DNA of the CDR3: TGCGCCAGCAGCCACCGACTAGATTCGGAGACCCAGTACTTC. The encoded protein is CASSHRLDSETQYF.

The gene calls are TRBV18 and TRBJ2-1, with 8 bases fitting TRBD1. V was pared by 0 bases and J by 6 bases, with 7 bases of the junction left unmatched. CDR1 KGHSH and CDR2 LQKENI come from the germline V gene. The CDR3 totals 16 residues. This CDR3 is CASSPPQGAIVNEQFF. In DNA form, the CDR3 reads TGTGCCAGCTCACCACCCCAGGGGGCGATCGTCAATGAGCAGTTCTTC. The full variable domain, in which reference TRBV18 and TRBJ2-1 provide the parts outside the CDR3, is NAGVMQNPRHLVRRRGQEARLRCSPMKGHSHVYWYRQLPEEGLKFMVYLQKENIIDESGMPKERFSAEFPKEGPSILRIQQVVRGDSAAYFCASSPPQGAIVNEQFFGPGTRLTVL.

This chain links TRBV6-6 with TRBJ1-2; D ambiguous. From germline, CDR1 is MNHNY and CDR2 SVGAGI (reference sequence). V was trimmed by 8 bases and J by 5 bases, leaving 9 bases between them. This CDR3 region has 11 residues. The CDR3 nucleotides are TGTGCCAGCCACGATACTTATGGCTACACCTTC. Its protein is CASHDTYGYTF.

The chain employs TRBV7-9 and TRBJ2-1; 7 positions agree with TRBD1. V shed 6 bases, J shed 8 bases, and the junction held 10 bases outside the gene matches. The CDR3 totals 14 residues. CDR1 SEHNR and CDR2 FQNEAQ come from the germline V gene (reference sequence). The CDR3, as DNA: TGTGCCAGCAGTAAAAACAGGGGACCCCATGAGCAGTTCTTC. It encodes CASSKNRGPHEQFF.

In this sample, this clone turned up once. The rearrangement uses TRBV6-6 and TRBJ1-2; 9 bases agree with TRBD1. Per germline, CDR1 MNHNY and CDR2 SVGAGI (reference sequence). CDR3 size: 15 residues. V was clipped by 7 bases and J by 5 bases; unmatched bases: 11. This CDR3 reads CASKSTGGWGYGYTF. In DNA, the CDR3 is TGTGCCAGCAAAAGTACAGGGGGCTGGGGGTATGGCTACACCTTC.

The chain combines TRBV30 with TRBJ1-1; D gene ambiguous. The CDR3 totals 13 residues. Per the germline V gene, CDR1 is GTSNPN and CDR2 is SVGIG (reference sequence). The ends were cut back, 5 bases at V and 1 base at J, with 11 bases in the middle. For the CDR3, the DNA is TGTGCCTGGGAGCAGGAAACGAACACTGAAGCTTTCTTT. Protein product: CAWEQETNTEAFF.

The chain is built from TRBV12-5 and TRBJ2-1; D ambiguous. The germline gives CDR1 LGHNT, CDR2 FRNRAP. This CDR3 spans 13 amino acids. V shed 0 bases and J shed 6 bases, with 6 bases lying between them. This chain's CDR3 is CASGLVRSNEQFF. The CDR3 coding sequence is TGTGCTAGTGGTTTGGTGAGGAGCAATGAGCAGTTCTTC.

The chain links TRBV7-2 to TRBJ2-7; TRBD1 aligns across 7 bases. Looked up from germline, CDR1 is SGHTA and CDR2 is FQGNSA. This CDR3 has 14 residues. With 8 bases clipped from V and 4 bases from J, the junction kept 11 bases outside the gene matches. The CDR3 sequence: CASGQDRLRYEQYF. The CDR3 coding sequence is TGTGCCAGCGGACAGGACAGGCTGCGGTACGAGCAGTACTTC.

This chain connects TRBV7-2 to TRBJ1-1, with D unresolved. CDR1 is SGHTA and CDR2 is FQGNSA in the germline V gene. With 0 bases removed from V and 1 base from J, the gap between germline ends came to 6 bases. The CDR3 runs 14 residues. The CDR3 loop is CASSLAPQNTEAFF. CDR3 DNA: TGTGCCAGCAGCTTAGCCCCACAGAACACTGAAGCTTTCTTT.

The chain uses TRBV7-2 and TRBJ2-7; 11 bases match TRBD1. Trimming at V came to 4 bases and at J to 5 bases, leaving 7 bases not matched to a gene. There are 15 residues in the CDR3. CDR1 and CDR2 (germline): SGHTA, FQGNSA. The DNA for the CDR3 is TGTGCCAGCAGCTGGACCGGGACAGGGGGAAACGAGCAGTACTTC. It specifies CASSWTGTGGNEQYF.

The rearrangement uses TRBV7-2 and TRBJ1-4; D is ambiguous. The germline V gene encodes CDR1 SGHTA and CDR2 FQGNSA. V lost 5 bases to trimming and J lost 7 bases, with 11 bases between them. The CDR3 runs to 13 residues. CDR3 DNA sequence: TGTGCCAGCAGCGGAGGGTCGGGTGAAAAACTGTTTTTT. Translated, it gives CASSGGSGEKLFF.

This chain uses TRBV4-3 with TRBJ2-3; 7 positions agree with TRBD1. V lost 0 bases and J lost 0; bases outside the gene matches: 6. Germline V lookup: CDR1 LGHNA, CDR2 YSLEER. The CDR3 has 17 amino acids. For the CDR3, the DNA is TGCGCCAGCAGCCAAGAATCCGGGACAGCTAGCACAGATACGCAGTATTTT. Translated: CASSQESGTASTDTQYF.

This chain joins TRBV4-3 and TRBJ2-5; tentative D call: TRBD2 (6 bases). The end of the DNA is better explained by TRBJ2-7, so the J call may be wrong. CDR3 length: 15 residues. The germline gives CDR1 LGHNA, CDR2 YSLEER. CDR3 residues: CASSQGAGLTYEQYF. The CDR3 DNA is TGCGCCAGCAGCCAAGGAGCGGGTCTCACCTACGAGCAGTACTTC.